This TCR beta chain appears in the sequencing data of a study of shared clonotypes between healthy human individuals (TCRdb year 2020). Concerning the study at large: The cohort comprised two women and a few men aged 18 to 49 years. For each donor, CD4 naive and CD4 memory were each given three plates, CD8 naive was given two plates, and CD8 memory was given one plate. Blood TCR repertoires of about five healthy adults were deeply sequenced to estimate repertoire size and the extent of clonotype sharing between individuals. To increase sequencing depth and limit assay-specific biases, TCR repertoire library preparation and sequencing were carried out by different laboratories using diverse techniques. Per donor, leukapheresis produced somewhere between about 0.9 and 9.5 billion PBMCs. Study-wide findings and limitations: Only blood was sampled, and tissue TCR repertoires likely differ from those in blood. Rarefaction of sorted-subset datasets indicated incomplete sequencing despite the large sequencing depth. Based on pairwise subsampling, the degree of clonotype sharing among donors was expected to be affected by sequencing depth. The genetic and exposure-history diversity represented was limited by the small number of donors. Clonotypes shared by all four sorted-subset donors showed higher generation probabilities than non-shared clonotypes. When several donors were compared, the shared fraction of clonotypes was roughly 5% for naive CD4, approximately 3.5% for naive CD8, about 2.5% for memory CD4, and roughly 0.43% for memory CD8. Naive subsets generally had larger estimated clonotype richness than memory subsets did.

Donors were healthy HIV-negative adults with no recently reported acute infections or vaccinations. All donors were Caucasian adults living in Nashville, Tennessee, USA. CD4+ T cells were enriched through magnetic negative selection, after which naive cells were positively selected on CD45RA and the remaining negative fraction served as the memory subset. After blood collection by leukapheresis, PBMCs were isolated using Ficoll-Histopaque density gradient centrifugation and then cryopreserved in the vapor phase of liquid nitrogen. Analytical flow cytometry was used to check the purity and quantity of every magnetically sorted T cell population. Each sorted fraction had its genomic DNA isolated and then quantified by UV absorbance on a Nanodrop 2000c. TCR CDR3 regions were amplified from genomic DNA by multiplex PCR using the deep immunoSEQ assay. Genomic DNA extracted from each cell subset was distributed evenly over all wells of several immunoSEQ 96-well plates, and each plate served as one replicate. For sorted subsets, approximately 190 ng of genomic DNA, equivalent to around 31,000 T cell genomes, went into each replicate PCR. The purified libraries were quantified using a Qubit 3.0 fluorometer, sized with a Bioanalyzer 2100, and then quantified again using the KAPA Library Quantification kit. Every immunoSEQ 96-well plate was sequenced on a dedicated single-read 150-cycle Illumina NextSeq 550 flow cell. For the original study's pipeline: The immunoSEQ output contained only junctional sequences without quality scores, so filtering could not match that applied to full-length reads. Sequences were annotated with PyIR, a Python wrapper for IgBLAST v1.9, and V/J genes and CDR3 were assigned using IMGT germline references. Reads were filtered out if the reads had weak V/J assignments (E-value above 1e-6), no CDR3, stop codons, out-of-frame junctions, or ambiguous translated residues. A V3J clonotype was defined by an identical inferred V gene, J gene, and CDR3 amino acid sequence. To compute the percentage overlap between repertoires, the number of shared unique clonotypes was divided by the size of the smaller repertoire. Repertoire richness was assessed with RTK rarefaction, the Chao1 estimator, and Recon v2.1 estimates of unobserved clonotypes. Generation probabilities for all TCRbeta clonotypes obtained by the gDNA method from a few donors were computed using OLGA. TCRdb retrieved this table from immuneACCESS and kept in-frame rearrangements only. Not all clones are present; in checked studies, unresolved V genes account for under half, and no reason is known for the remainder. V and J calls and clone size are copied from that table; D and trimming were computed from the DNA. The sample yields millions of clones; approximately 92% were counted once. Around 0.15% of the sample rests with the top ten.

In its sample, this clone was seen once. This receptor's antigen is unknown. No much larger clonotype is one base removed from it; base qualities were not supplied. The germline V gene supplies CDR1 SGHAT and CDR2 FQNNGV. The CDR3 starts with the cysteine, ends with the phenylalanine, and has 15 residues. Just the 45-base CDR3 DNA is kept, in frame starting at base 1. Relative to germline, V is missing 1 base and J is missing 9 bases, with 7 bases of the junction outside any gene match. The TCR sequence derives from a man between 18 and 29 years old in good health. Sequencing was performed on naive CD4+ T cells sorted from blood. Interpreted using the paper, the cell subset or site label stands for: CD45RA+ positively selected. The rearrangement joined TRBV11-2 to TRBJ2-1, with 9 junctional bases fitting TRBD1. The CDR3 has the sequence CASSLGDRVSGEQFF. The nucleotide sequence is given as TGTGCCAGCAGCTTAGGGGACAGGGTTTCTGGTGAGCAGTTCTTC.